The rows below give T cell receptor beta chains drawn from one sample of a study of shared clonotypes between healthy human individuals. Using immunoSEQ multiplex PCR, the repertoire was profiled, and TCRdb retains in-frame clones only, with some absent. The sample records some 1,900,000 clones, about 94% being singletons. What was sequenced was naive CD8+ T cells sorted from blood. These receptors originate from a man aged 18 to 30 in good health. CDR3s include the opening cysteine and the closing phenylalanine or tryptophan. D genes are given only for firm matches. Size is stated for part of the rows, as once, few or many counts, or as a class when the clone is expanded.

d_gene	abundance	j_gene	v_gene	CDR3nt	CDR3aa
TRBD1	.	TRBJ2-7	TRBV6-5	TGTGCCAGCAGCCTCCCGGGACAGGGGTCCGCGCAGTACTTC	CASSLPGQGSAQYF
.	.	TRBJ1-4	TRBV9	TGTGCCAGCAGCGTAGGTTCGGGGACGAATAATGAAAAACTGTTTTTT	CASSVGSGTNNEKLFF
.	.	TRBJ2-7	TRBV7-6	TGTGCCAGCAGCCCGGCCTTCTCCTACGAGCAGTACTTC	CASSPAFSYEQYF
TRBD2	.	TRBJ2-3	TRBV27	TGTGCCAGCAGCCTTACCCCTGGTCTAGCGGGCACAGATACGCAGTATTTT	CASSLTPGLAGTDTQYF
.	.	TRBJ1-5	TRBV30	TGTGCCTGGGGGGCCGAAAATAGCAATCAGCCCCAGCATTTT	CAWGAENSNQPQHF
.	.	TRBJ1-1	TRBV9	TGTGCCAGCAGCGTATATGACAGCCCCAACACTGAAGCTTTCTTT	CASSVYDSPNTEAFF
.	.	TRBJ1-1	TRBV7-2	TGTGCCAGCAGCTTAGTCGGCGGGGGGAACACTGAAGCTTTCTTT	CASSLVGGGNTEAFF
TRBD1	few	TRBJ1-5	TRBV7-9	TGTGCCAGCAGCACCACAGGGGATCAGCCCCAGCATTTT	CASSTTGDQPQHF
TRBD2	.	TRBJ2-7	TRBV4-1	TGCGCCAGCAGCCAAGATGCAGCGGGAGTCGGTTACGAGCAGTACTTC	CASSQDAAGVGYEQYF
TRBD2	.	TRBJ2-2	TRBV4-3	TGCGCCAGCAGCCAAAGGTTCCTAGCGGGAACCGGGGAGCTGTTTTTT	CASSQRFLAGTGELFF
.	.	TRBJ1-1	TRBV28	TGTGCCAGCAGTCCGTCGGACGGACCTGAAGCTTTCTTT	CASSPSDGPEAFF
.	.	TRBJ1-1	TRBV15	TGTGCCACCAGCAGATCCCAGAGTGAAGCTTTCTTT	CATSRSQSEAFF
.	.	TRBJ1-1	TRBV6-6	TGTGCCAGCAGTTACCCCAGGAGGGATGAAGCTTTCTTT	CASSYPRRDEAFF
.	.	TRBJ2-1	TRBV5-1	TGCGCCAGCAGCTTGGGGTACAACAATGAGCAGTTCTTC	CASSLGYNNEQFF
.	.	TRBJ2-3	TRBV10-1	TGCGCCAGCAGTGAGTCTGTGGCAGATACGCAGTATTTT	CASSESVADTQYF
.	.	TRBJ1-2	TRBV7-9	TGTGCCAGCAGCTTAGGACCCACCGACTATGGCTACACCTTC	CASSLGPTDYGYTF
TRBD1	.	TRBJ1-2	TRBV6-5	TGTGCCAGCAGTTACGGCCCGACAGGGACTGGCTACACCTTC	CASSYGPTGTGYTF
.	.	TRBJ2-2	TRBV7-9	TGTGCCAGCAGCTCCTCCGGGTCCTCCACCGGGGAGCTGTTTTTT	CASSSSGSSTGELFF
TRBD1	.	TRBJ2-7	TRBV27	TGTGCCAGCAGTATAGGGGGCGGGTTTGAGCAGTACTTC	CASSIGGGFEQYF
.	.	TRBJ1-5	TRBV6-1	TGTGCCAGCAGTTGGGACCTCCTGATGCAGCCCCAGCATTTT	CASSWDLLMQPQHF
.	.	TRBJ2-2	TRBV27	TGTGCCAGCAGTTCGGACCCCACCGGGGAGCTGTTTTTT	CASSSDPTGELFF
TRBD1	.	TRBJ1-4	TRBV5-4	TGTGCCAGCAGCGTACAGGGGGTGGAAGAAAAACTGTTTTTT	CASSVQGVEEKLFF
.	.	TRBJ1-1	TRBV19	TGTGCCAGTAGTTTTATGGCTGAAGCTTTCTTT	CASSFMAEAFF
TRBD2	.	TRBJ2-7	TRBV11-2	TGTGCCAGCAGCTTCGCGGGACTAGCGGGAGTCGACGAGCAGTACTTC	CASSFAGLAGVDEQYF
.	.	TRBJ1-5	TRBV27	TGTGCCAGCAGTTTATCGGGTCAGGGTCCAAGCAATCAGCCCCAGCATTTT	CASSLSGQGPSNQPQHF
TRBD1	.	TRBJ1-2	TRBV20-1	TGCAGTGCTTGGGACAGCTCTTACACCTTC	CSAWDSSYTF
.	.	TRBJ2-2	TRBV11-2	TGTGCCAGCAGCTTAGGAACTCTGGGGCGGACCGGGGAGCTGTTTTTT	CASSLGTLGRTGELFF
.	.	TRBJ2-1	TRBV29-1	TGCAGCCTCGGCAGGGGAACCTACAATGAGCAGTTCTTC	CSLGRGTYNEQFF
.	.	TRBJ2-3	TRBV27	TGTGCCAGCAGTTCTCAGTGGGGCCTCACAGATACGCAGTATTTT	CASSSQWGLTDTQYF
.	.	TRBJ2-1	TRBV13	TGTGCCAGCAGCGTCCGGGGGAATGAGCAGTTCTTC	CASSVRGNEQFF
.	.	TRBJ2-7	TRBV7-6	TGTGCCAGCAGCTTAGTTGGGGAATCCTACGAGCAGTACTTC	CASSLVGESYEQYF
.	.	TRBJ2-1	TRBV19	TGTGCCAGTAGCCCTTTCCTTTTGGGGACCTACAATGAGCAGTTCTTC	CASSPFLLGTYNEQFF
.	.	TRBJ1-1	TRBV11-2	TGTGCCAGCAGCTTAAAAACAGGGAGGGGCGCCACTGAAGCTTTCTTT	CASSLKTGRGATEAFF
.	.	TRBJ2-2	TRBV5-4	TGTGCCAGCAGACCCCGGGACTCGAACACCGGGGAGCTGTTTTTT	CASRPRDSNTGELFF
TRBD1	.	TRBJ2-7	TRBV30	TGTGCCTGGAGCCGGACCGGGACAGGGAGCTACGAGCAGTACTTC	CAWSRTGTGSYEQYF
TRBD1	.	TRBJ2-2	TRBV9	TGTGCAAGCACCCAGGGACAGGGGTACACCGGGGAGCTGTTTTTT	CASTQGQGYTGELFF
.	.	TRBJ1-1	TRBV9	TGTGCCAGCAGCGTTGGGGGTAGCACTGAAGCTTTCTTT	CASSVGGSTEAFF
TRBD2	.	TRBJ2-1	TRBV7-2	TGTGCCAGCAGCTTGGGAGCGGGAGGGGACAATGAGCAGTTCTTC	CASSLGAGGDNEQFF
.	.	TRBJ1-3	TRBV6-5	TGTGCCAGCAGTCGGGACGGGACCACTGGAAACACCATATATTTT	CASSRDGTTGNTIYF
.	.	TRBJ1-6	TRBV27	TGTGCCAGCAGTTTCCAAAATTCACCCCTCCACTTT	CASSFQNSPLHF
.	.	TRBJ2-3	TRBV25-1	TGTGCCAGCAGTGACTATCAATCTAGCACAGATACGCAGTATTTT	CASSDYQSSTDTQYF
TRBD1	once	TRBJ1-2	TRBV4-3	TGCGCCAGCAGCCAGGGAGGACAGGGGAACTATGGCTACACCTTC	CASSQGGQGNYGYTF
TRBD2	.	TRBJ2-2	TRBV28	TGTGCCAGCAGTTTCGGACTAGCGGGGAACACCGGGGAGCTGTTTTTT	CASSFGLAGNTGELFF
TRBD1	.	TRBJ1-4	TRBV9	TGTGCCAGCAGCCCCTGGACAGGGGATTACGAAAAACTGTTTTTT	CASSPWTGDYEKLFF
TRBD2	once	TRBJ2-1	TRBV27	TGTGCCAGCAGCCTTACAGGGGCTAGCGGGAAGCAGTTCTTC	CASSLTGASGKQFF
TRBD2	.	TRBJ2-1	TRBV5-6	TGTGCCAGCAGCTTCCGGCCGGGGGGTTACAATGAGCAGTTCTTC	CASSFRPGGYNEQFF